One and the same sample provided the 23 T cell receptor beta chains below, sequenced in a study of shared clonotypes between healthy human individuals. Assay: immunoSEQ multiplex PCR; the TCRdb copy retains only in-frame clones and omits some. Here the sample spans under 2,500,000 clones, approximately 95% being singletons. The material sequenced was naive CD4+ T cells sorted from blood. Subset described: CD45RA+ positively selected. These receptors were taken from a man aged 18-30 years in good health.

The table lists this clone with a count of one. The genes are TRBV6-5 and TRBJ2-2, with 11 bases that match TRBD2. The ends lost 2 bases at V and 7 bases at J; junction bases unmatched: 3. Germline V lookup: CDR1 MNHEY, CDR2 SVGAGI. CDR3 length equals 15 residues. The CDR3 DNA reads TGTGCCAGCAGTTACGGTAGCGGGAGGGGCGGGGAGCTGTTTTTT. Translation gives CASSYGSGRGGELFF.

The chain employs TRBV5-8 and TRBJ1-2; no clear D. Trimming took 4 bases from V and 7 from J, leaving 14 bases between them. This CDR3 is built from 13 residues. The V gene's germline CDR1 is SGHTS and CDR2 YDEGEE. The chain's CDR3 is CASSRTSGGGYTF. The CDR3, as DNA: TGTGCCAGCAGCCGGACCTCGGGAGGTGGCTACACCTTC.

The chain links TRBV6-5 to TRBJ2-2, with TRBD1 matching over 7 bases. The CDR3 is made up of 15 amino acids. The germline V gene has CDR1 MNHEY and CDR2 SVGAGI. V shed 2 bases and J 4 bases; nucleotides not matched to a gene: 4. The CDR3 is CASSYEGAGTGELFF. The CDR3 nucleotides read TGTGCCAGCAGTTACGAGGGGGCGGGCACCGGGGAGCTGTTTTTT.

On this clone: The sample contains more than one DNA sequence encoding this CDR3. V and J are TRBV2 and TRBJ1-5; perhaps TRBD1 as D (6 bases). CDR3 length equals 15 residues. V lost 6 bases and J lost 1, with 13 bases in between. Germline V CDR1 and CDR2: SNHLY, FYNNEI. The DNA of the CDR3 is TGTGCCAGCAGCTCACAGGGAGGGAGCAATCAGCCCCAGCATTTT. Amino acids: CASSSQGGSNQPQHF.

The V and J genes are TRBV5-1 and TRBJ2-7; D is unclear. Germline V gives CDR1 SGHRS, CDR2 YFSETQ. V lost 1 base and J 0 bases, leaving 14 bases between the germline ends. This CDR3 comprises 16 residues. For the CDR3, the DNA is TGCGCCAGCAGCTTGTTGTATGGGCAAGACTCCTACGAGCAGTACTTC. It codes for CASSLLYGQDSYEQYF.

This rearrangement joins TRBV2 to TRBJ1-1; TRBD1 matches 8 bases. V shed 7 bases, J shed 7 bases, and the junction held 8 bases outside the gene matches. This CDR3 contains 13 residues. The germline CDR1 and CDR2 sequences are SNHLY and FYNNEI. The CDR3, as DNA: TGTGCCAGCATTCTGACAGGGGATTTTGAAGCTTTCTTT. It translates to CASILTGDFEAFF.

The chain has TRBV28 and TRBJ1-5; D may be TRBD1 (6 bases). This CDR3 is 18 amino acids long. Trimming took 3 bases from V and 2 from J, leaving 20 bases between them. Germline loops: CDR1 MDHEN, CDR2 SYDVKM. This chain's CDR3 is CASSLSPRGPAGNQPQHF. The CDR3, as DNA: TGTGCCAGCAGTTTGAGCCCCCGGGGGCCTGCTGGCAATCAGCCCCAGCATTTT.

CDR3 nucleotides: TGTGCCAGCAGTGAATCTCTGAACACTGAAGCTTTCTTT. Protein product: CASSESLNTEAFF. This sequence joins TRBV6-1 and TRBJ1-1; no clear D. V was pared by 2 bases and J by 0 bases, with 4 bases between. The CDR3 length is 13 residues. Germline CDR1 MNHNS, CDR2 SASEGT.

The CDR3 is CASSLVGGLSGANVLTF. As DNA, the CDR3 is TGTGCCAGCAGCTTAGTAGGGGGGCTCTCTGGGGCCAACGTCCTGACTTTC. The chain recombines TRBV7-2 with TRBJ2-6; perhaps D is TRBD1 or TRBD2 (6 bases each). Germline loops: CDR1 SGHTA, CDR2 FQGNSA. The CDR3 spans 17 residues. Trimming removed 1 base at V and 0 bases at J, with 10 bases between.

The V and J genes are TRBV10-3 and TRBJ1-5; TRBD1 is a possible D gene (6 bases). The CDR3 spans 14 residues. Germline CDR1 ENHRY, CDR2 SYGVKD. V was trimmed by 4 bases and J by 5 bases, leaving 12 bases between them. The CDR3 DNA reads as TGTGCCATCAGTGCGGGGGGGGCCTATCAGCCCCAGCATTTT. This encodes CAISAGGAYQPQHF.

This sequence joins TRBV15 and TRBJ2-2; 7 bases line up with TRBD2. Germline-derived CDR1 and CDR2 are LNHNV and YYDKDF (reference sequence). The CDR3 extends over 15 amino acids. With V trimmed by 7 bases and J by 6 bases, 11 bases remained unmatched. This chain's CDR3 is CATKLGGRVAGELFF. The CDR3 coding sequence is TGTGCCACCAAACTGGGAGGGCGTGTCGCCGGGGAGCTGTTTTTT.

The chain has TRBV6-1 and TRBJ2-7, with D perhaps matching TRBD1 (6 bases). The V gene's germline CDR1 is MNHNS and CDR2 SASEGT. Trimming cost V 5 bases and J 0 bases, with 11 bases left between them. The CDR3 contains 14 residues. The CDR3 coding sequence is TGTGCCAGCAGTCGGGACACCTTCTCCTACGAGCAGTACTTC. Protein product: CASSRDTFSYEQYF.

The chain couples TRBV10-2 to TRBJ2-5; D is unclear. The CDR3 sequence is 14 residues long. Trimming cost V 4 bases and J 5 bases, with 14 bases left between them. Germline assignment: CDR1 WSHSY and CDR2 SAAADI. In nucleotides, the CDR3 is TGCGCCAGCAGTGGGGCTAGAGCTGCTGAGACCCAGTACTTC. Amino acid sequence: CASSGARAAETQYF.

The chain links TRBV6-1 to TRBJ1-4; D is uncertain. There are 13 residues in the CDR3. Germline V CDR1 and CDR2: MNHNS, SASEGT. The V end was cut by 6 bases, the J end by 6 bases, with 11 bases between. CDR3 region: CASSGPRDEKLFF. DNA of the CDR3: TGTGCCAGCAGCGGTCCTAGGGATGAAAAACTGTTTTTT.

The chain uses TRBV7-8 and TRBJ2-7; D is perhaps TRBD1 (6 bases). CDR3 size: 16 residues. Per germline, CDR1 SGHVS and CDR2 FQNEAQ. Trimming pared 1 base from V and 6 bases from J, leaving 19 bases between. CDR3: CASSLEIFGGGPEQYF. CDR3 bases: TGTGCCAGCAGCTTAGAGATTTTTGGGGGCGGGCCCGAGCAGTACTTC.

This chain connects TRBV29-1 to TRBJ2-3, with 11 positions matching TRBD2. Germline CDR1 reads SQVTM; CDR2 reads ANQGSEA. The junction had 12 bases not matched to a gene; V was cut back by 7 bases and J by 6 bases. This CDR3 spans 15 amino acids. The CDR3 here is CSAEIAGGPGDTQYF. CDR3 in DNA: TGCAGCGCCGAAATAGCGGGAGGGCCTGGGGATACGCAGTATTTT.

This chain joins TRBV9 and TRBJ2-3, with D maybe TRBD2 (5 bases). Germline CDR1 SGDLS, CDR2 YYNGEE. V was pared by 7 bases and J by 6 bases, with 9 bases between. The CDR3 totals 11 residues. The CDR3 spells CASPRADTQYF. DNA of the CDR3: TGTGCCAGCCCGAGGGCGGATACGCAGTATTTT.

This clone was counted a single time. The chain links TRBV7-2 to TRBJ2-3; D is ambiguous. The CDR3 totals 14 residues. The ends were cut back, 8 bases at V and 2 bases at J, with 14 bases in the middle. Germline CDR1 is SGHTA and CDR2 is FQGNSA. CDR3 loop: CASQLPFLTDTQYF. In DNA form, the CDR3 reads TGTGCCAGCCAGCTACCTTTTCTCACAGATACGCAGTATTTT.

Points on this clone: The same CDR3 can be traced to other DNA sequences in this sample. The chain is built from TRBV19 and TRBJ2-1; 13 positions agree with TRBD2. Trimming took 4 bases from V and 3 from J; bases not matched to a gene: 0. The CDR3 is 15 residues long. CDR1 LNHDA and CDR2 SQIVND come from the germline V gene (reference sequence). CDR3 DNA sequence: TGTGCCAGTAGTAGGACTAGCGGGAGCTACAATGAGCAGTTCTTC. It specifies CASSRTSGSYNEQFF.

The chain is built from TRBV28 and TRBJ1-3, with D unclear. Germline CDR1 reads MDHEN; CDR2 reads SYDVKM. Trimming pared 9 bases from V and 3 bases from J, leaving 9 bases between. CDR3 size: 12 residues. DNA for the CDR3: TGTGCCAGGGCCTGGGTTGGAAACACCATATATTTT. Its translation is CARAWVGNTIYF.

The genes are TRBV5-6 and TRBJ1-4; a possible D gene is TRBD1 (6 bases). Looked up from germline, CDR1 is SGHDT and CDR2 is YYEEEE. With 4 bases removed from V and 5 bases from J, the gap between germline ends came to 12 bases. This CDR3 is built from 14 residues. Here the CDR3 DNA reads TGTGCCAGCAGCATACAGGGTTGGAATGAAAAACTGTTTTTT. Residues: CASSIQGWNEKLFF.

The gene calls are TRBV5-1 and TRBJ2-3; either TRBD1 or TRBD2 may fit D (5 bases each). CDR1 and CDR2 from the germline V gene are SGHRS and YFSETQ. V gave up 0 bases and J gave up 0 bases, with 11 bases separating them. This CDR3 region has 16 residues. DNA for the CDR3: TGCGCCAGCAGCTTGGGAGGGGATGGGAGCACAGATACGCAGTATTTT. It specifies CASSLGGDGSTDTQYF.

The rearrangement uses TRBV6-5 and TRBJ2-7; D is possibly TRBD1 (5 bases). The CDR3 totals 14 residues. The V gene's germline CDR1 is MNHEY and CDR2 SVGAGI. V shed 6 bases and J shed 2 bases, with 14 bases lying between them. This CDR3 reads CASSRAKGTYEQYF. CDR3 bases: TGTGCCAGCAGCAGGGCCAAGGGTACCTACGAGCAGTACTTC.